The rows below give T cell receptor beta chains drawn from one sample of a study of T cell responses to AZD1222 COVID-19 vaccine. Clones were sequenced by immunoSEQ multiplex PCR, and TCRdb holds only the in-frame ones, with some missing. Here the sample spans some 180,000 clones, 80% to 95% being singletons. Sequenced material: peripheral blood, taken on day 0 of AZD1222 vaccination. The receptors come from an adult in good health. The CDR3 runs from the conserved cysteine through the conserved F or W. Each record gives: V gene, J gene, clone size, D gene, CDR3 DNA, CDR3 protein. The D gene is left open where the match is weak. Clone size is given for some rows only: seen once, a few or many times, or a class if the clone is expanded.

V: TRBV28
J: TRBJ2-5
size: -
D: TRBD2
DNA: TGTGCCAGTTCGGGACTAGCGGGTAAAGAGACCCAGTACTTC
CDR3: CASSGLAGKETQYF

V: TRBV2
J: TRBJ1-2
size: -
D: -
DNA: TGTGCCAGCAGGCTACCGACAGTATCCCCGGGCTACACCTTC
CDR3: CASRLPTVSPGYTF

V: TRBV5-1
J: TRBJ2-5
size: -
D: -
DNA: TGCGCCAGCAGCTTAGGAACCGGGACGAGGGGAGAGACCCAGTACTTC
CDR3: CASSLGTGTRGETQYF

V: TRBV5-1
J: TRBJ2-2
size: -
D: -
DNA: TGCGCCAGCAGCCCTAGCGCGGGCACCGGGGAGCTGTTTTTT
CDR3: CASSPSAGTGELFF

V: TRBV9
J: TRBJ2-2
size: -
D: -
DNA: TGTGCCAGCAGCACAAGCCTAGGAATGAACACCGGGGAGCTGTTTTTT
CDR3: CASSTSLGMNTGELFF

V: TRBV12-3/TRBV12-4
J: TRBJ2-1
size: -
D: -
DNA: TGTGCCAGCCTTAAGGGCTGGAATGAGCAGTTCTTC
CDR3: CASLKGWNEQFF

V: TRBV27
J: TRBJ1-1
size: -
D: -
DNA: TGTGCCAGCTGGGGACACCGGAACACTGAAGCTTTCTTT
CDR3: CASWGHRNTEAFF

V: TRBV24-1
J: TRBJ2-3
size: -
D: TRBD2
DNA: TGTGCCACCAGTCCGGGAGGGCCGGGAGATACGCAGTATTTT
CDR3: CATSPGGPGDTQYF

V: TRBV5-1
J: TRBJ2-1
size: -
D: -
DNA: TGCGCCAGCAGGATCGCGGAGGGAGACTACAATGAGCAGTTCTTC
CDR3: CASRIAEGDYNEQFF

V: TRBV7-6
J: TRBJ1-6
size: -
D: -
DNA: TGTGCCAGCAGCTTAGTGGCAGGGGTACAGAATTCACCCCTCCACTTT
CDR3: CASSLVAGVQNSPLHF

V: TRBV5-1
J: TRBJ1-1
size: -
D: TRBD1
DNA: TGCGCCAGCAGCTACTCCGGGACAGAGAACACTGAAGCTTTCTTT
CDR3: CASSYSGTENTEAFF

V: TRBV10-2
J: TRBJ1-1
size: -
D: -
DNA: TGCGCCAGCAGGCCTGGGGGGCTAATCACTGAAGCTTTCTTT
CDR3: CASRPGGLITEAFF

V: TRBV19
J: TRBJ1-3
size: -
D: -
DNA: TGTGCCAGTAGGGAGTTACCTGGAAACACCATATATTTT
CDR3: CASRELPGNTIYF

V: TRBV7-9
J: TRBJ1-1
size: -
D: -
DNA: TGTGCCAGCAGCTTAGCGGAGGGCGCCGGCACTGAAGCTTTCTTT
CDR3: CASSLAEGAGTEAFF

V: TRBV27
J: TRBJ1-3
size: -
D: -
DNA: TGTGCCAGCAGTATCTCTTCTGGAAACACCATATATTTT
CDR3: CASSISSGNTIYF

V: TRBV6-5
J: TRBJ2-7
size: -
D: TRBD2
DNA: TGTGCCAGCAGTTACTCGGGTAGCGGGAGGTTCGAGCAGTACTTC
CDR3: CASSYSGSGRFEQYF

V: TRBV7-2
J: TRBJ1-1
size: once
D: -
DNA: TGTGCCAGCAGCCTCCGGGGGGGAAGTTACACTGAAGCTTTCTTT
CDR3: CASSLRGGSYTEAFF

V: TRBV6-2/TRBV6-3
J: TRBJ1-2
size: -
D: -
DNA: TGTGCCAGCAGTTATCAAGGACGGGGGGCAACTGGCTACACCTTC
CDR3: CASSYQGRGATGYTF

V: TRBV6-5
J: TRBJ2-5
size: -
D: TRBD2
DNA: TGTGCCAGCTGTTTAGCGGCGGGGGGGCCCCAAGAGACCCAGTACTTC
CDR3: CASCLAAGGPQETQYF

V: TRBV7-8
J: TRBJ1-5
size: once
D: -
DNA: TGTGCCAGCAGCTTAGCGCTTGGCAATCAGCCCCAGCATTTT
CDR3: CASSLALGNQPQHF